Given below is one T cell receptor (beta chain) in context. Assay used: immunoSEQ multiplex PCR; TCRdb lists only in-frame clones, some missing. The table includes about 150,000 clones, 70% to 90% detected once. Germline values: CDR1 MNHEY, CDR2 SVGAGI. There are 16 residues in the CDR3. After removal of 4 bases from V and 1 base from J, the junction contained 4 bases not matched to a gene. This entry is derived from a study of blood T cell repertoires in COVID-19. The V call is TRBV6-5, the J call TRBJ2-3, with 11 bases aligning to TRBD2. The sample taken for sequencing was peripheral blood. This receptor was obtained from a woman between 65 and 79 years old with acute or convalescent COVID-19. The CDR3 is CASSWATSGGTDTQYF. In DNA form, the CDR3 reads TGTGCCAGCAGTTGGGCGACTAGCGGGGGCACAGATACGCAGTATTTT.